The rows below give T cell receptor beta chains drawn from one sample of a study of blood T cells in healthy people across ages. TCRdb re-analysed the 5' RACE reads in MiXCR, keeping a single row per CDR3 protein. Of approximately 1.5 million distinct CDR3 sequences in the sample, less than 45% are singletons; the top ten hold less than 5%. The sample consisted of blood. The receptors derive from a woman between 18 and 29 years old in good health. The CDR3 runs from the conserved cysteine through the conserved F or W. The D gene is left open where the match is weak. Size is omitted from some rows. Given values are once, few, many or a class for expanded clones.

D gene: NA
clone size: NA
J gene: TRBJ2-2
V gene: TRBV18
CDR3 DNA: TGTGCCAGCTCACCTGCGACGGACACCGGGGAGCTGTTTTTT
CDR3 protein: CASSPATDTGELFF

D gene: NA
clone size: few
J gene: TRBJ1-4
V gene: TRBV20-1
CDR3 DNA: TGCAGTGCTGAGGTCCCGACAGGTCGGAATGAAAAACTGTTTTTT
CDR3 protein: CSAEVPTGRNEKLFF

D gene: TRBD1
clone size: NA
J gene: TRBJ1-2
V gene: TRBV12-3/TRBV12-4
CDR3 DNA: TGTGCCAGCAGTCCTCGGGACAGGGTTTCGGAAGGCTACACCTTC
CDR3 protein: CASSPRDRVSEGYTF

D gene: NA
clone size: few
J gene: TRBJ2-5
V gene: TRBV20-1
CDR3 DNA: TGCAGTATGGAAGCGGGTGGTAGGAATGAGCAGTACTTC
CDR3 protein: CSMEAGGRNEQYF

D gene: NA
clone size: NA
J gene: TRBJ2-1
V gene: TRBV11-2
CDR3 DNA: TGTGCCAGCAGGGAGGTGGGTAATGAGCAGTTCTTC
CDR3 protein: CASREVGNEQFF

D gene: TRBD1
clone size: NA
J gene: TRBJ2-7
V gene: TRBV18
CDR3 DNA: TGTGCCAGCTCACCCGGGACAGGCTCTAGGTTCGAGCAGTACTTC
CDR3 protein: CASSPGTGSRFEQYF

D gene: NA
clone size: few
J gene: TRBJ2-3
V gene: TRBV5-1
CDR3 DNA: TGCGCCAGCAGCTTGGGAGGCGGATACAAGGATACGCAGTATTTT
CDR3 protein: CASSLGGGYKDTQYF

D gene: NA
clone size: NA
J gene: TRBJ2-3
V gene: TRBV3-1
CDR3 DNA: TGTGCCAGCAGCCGTCGTGGGGGGGATACGCAGTATTTT
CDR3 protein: CASSRRGGDTQYF

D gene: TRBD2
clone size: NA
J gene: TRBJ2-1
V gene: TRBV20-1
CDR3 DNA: TGCAGTGCTAGATCCCTAGCGGGGAGAGAGCAGTTCTTC
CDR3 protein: CSARSLAGREQFF

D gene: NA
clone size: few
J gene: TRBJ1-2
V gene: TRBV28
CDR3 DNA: TGTGCCAGCACCCTAGGGCATCGCTATGGCTACACCTTC
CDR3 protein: CASTLGHRYGYTF

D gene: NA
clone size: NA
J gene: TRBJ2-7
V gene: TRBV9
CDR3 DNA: TGTGCCAGCAGCGTAGGGGTGGGTACAATCTACGAGCAGTACTTC
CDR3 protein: CASSVGVGTIYEQYF

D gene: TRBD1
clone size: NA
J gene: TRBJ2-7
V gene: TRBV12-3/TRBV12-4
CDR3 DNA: TGTGCCAGCAGGAGACAGGGGGACCCCTACGAGCAGTACTTC
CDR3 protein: CASRRQGDPYEQYF

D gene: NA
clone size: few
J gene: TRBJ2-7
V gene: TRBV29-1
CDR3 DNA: TGCAGCGTTGATGGGCAAGGCGGCGAGCAGTACTTC
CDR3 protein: CSVDGQGGEQYF

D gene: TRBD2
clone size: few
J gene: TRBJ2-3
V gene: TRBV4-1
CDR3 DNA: TGCGCCAGCAGCCTGACTAGCGGGGGTTTTCCAACAGATACGCAGTATTTT
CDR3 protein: CASSLTSGGFPTDTQYF

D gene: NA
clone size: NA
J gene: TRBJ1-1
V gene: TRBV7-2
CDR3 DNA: TGTGCCAGCAGCCCACCGGGACGCCAGAACACTGAAGCTTTCTTT
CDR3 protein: CASSPPGRQNTEAFF

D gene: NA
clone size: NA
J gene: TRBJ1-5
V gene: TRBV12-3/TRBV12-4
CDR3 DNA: TGTGCCAGCAGTTTAGGGGGGTCGCCCCAGCATTTT
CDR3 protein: CASSLGGSPQHF

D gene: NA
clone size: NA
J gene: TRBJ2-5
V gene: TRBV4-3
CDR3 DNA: TGCGCCAGCAGCCCAATGGACAGTTTCAGGGGTGTGAATGAGCAGTACTTC
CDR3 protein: CASSPMDSFRGVNEQYF

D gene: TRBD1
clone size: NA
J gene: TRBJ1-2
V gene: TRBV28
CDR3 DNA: TGTGCCAGCAGGGAAACAGGGGAAAGGTTTGGCTACACCTTC
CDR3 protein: CASRETGERFGYTF

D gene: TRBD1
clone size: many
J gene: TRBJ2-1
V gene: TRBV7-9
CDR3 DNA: TGTGCCAGCAGCCGACAGGGTTATGAGCAGTTCTTC
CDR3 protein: CASSRQGYEQFF

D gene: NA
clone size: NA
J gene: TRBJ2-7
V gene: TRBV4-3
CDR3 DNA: TGCGCCAGCAGCCAGGGAGCGGATAAATACGAGCAGTACTTC
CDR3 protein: CASSQGADKYEQYF

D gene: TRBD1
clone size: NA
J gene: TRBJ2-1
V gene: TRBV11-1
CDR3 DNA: TGTGCCAGCAGCGTAGGACCGGGACAGGGTCTAGGCAATGAGCAGTTCTTC
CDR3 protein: CASSVGPGQGLGNEQFF

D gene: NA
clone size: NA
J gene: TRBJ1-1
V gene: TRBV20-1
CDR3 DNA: TGCAGTGCTAGACGTGTCACAGGAAAGAACACTGAAGCTTTCTTT
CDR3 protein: CSARRVTGKNTEAFF

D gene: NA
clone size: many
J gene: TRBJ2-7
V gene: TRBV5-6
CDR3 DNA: TGTGCCAGCAGCTTGGGGGCAGATGTTTGGCACGAGCAGTACTTC
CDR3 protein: CASSLGADVWHEQYF

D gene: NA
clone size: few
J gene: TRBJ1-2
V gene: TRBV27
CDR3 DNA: TGTGCCAGCAGTTTAGGGTGGGGAGAGGGCTACACCTTC
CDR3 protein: CASSLGWGEGYTF

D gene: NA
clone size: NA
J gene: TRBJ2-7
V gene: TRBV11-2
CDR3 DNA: TGTGCCAGCAGCTTAGTTGCTGGGACCGTTTTGGAGCAGTACTTC
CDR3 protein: CASSLVAGTVLEQYF

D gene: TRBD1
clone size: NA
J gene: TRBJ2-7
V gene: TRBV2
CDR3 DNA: TGTGCCAGTGACAGGGTGAAGTACAATGAGCAGTACTTC
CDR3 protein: CASDRVKYNEQYF

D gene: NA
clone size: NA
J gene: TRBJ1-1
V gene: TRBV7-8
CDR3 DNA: TGTGCCAGCAGCTTAGCAGGGAAGAGCGCTGAAGCTTTCTTT
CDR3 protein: CASSLAGKSAEAFF

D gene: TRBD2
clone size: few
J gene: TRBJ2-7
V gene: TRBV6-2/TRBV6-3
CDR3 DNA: TGTGCCAGCAGCCCTATGCGACTAGCCGCCGTCTACGAGCAGTACTTC
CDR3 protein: CASSPMRLAAVYEQYF

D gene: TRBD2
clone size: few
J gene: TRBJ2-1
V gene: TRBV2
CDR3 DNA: TGTGCCAGCAGCGAGGGACTAGTTGTCTACAATGAGCAGTTCTTC
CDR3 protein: CASSEGLVVYNEQFF

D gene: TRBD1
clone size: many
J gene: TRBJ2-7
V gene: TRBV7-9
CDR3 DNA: TGTGCCAGCAGCTTCCCGGGACAGGGATCCTACGAGCAGTACTTC
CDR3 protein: CASSFPGQGSYEQYF

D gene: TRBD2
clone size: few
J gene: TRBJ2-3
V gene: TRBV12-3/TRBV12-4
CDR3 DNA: TGTGCCAGCAGTACTTATACTAGCGGGAGAACAGATACGCAGTATTTT
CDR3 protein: CASSTYTSGRTDTQYF

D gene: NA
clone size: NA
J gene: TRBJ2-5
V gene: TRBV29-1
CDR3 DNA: TGCAGCGCCTCCTGTCTAGGGGGAGAGACCCAGTACTTC
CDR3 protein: CSASCLGGETQYF

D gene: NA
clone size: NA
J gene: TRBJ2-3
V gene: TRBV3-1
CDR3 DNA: TGTACCAGCAGGATGGCTGGGGGTGAGAGCACAGATACGCAGTATTTT
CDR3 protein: CTSRMAGGESTDTQYF

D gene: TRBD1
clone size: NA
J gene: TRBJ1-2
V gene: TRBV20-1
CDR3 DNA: TGCAGTGCTAGGGCGGACAGGTGGGGCTATGGCTACACCTTC
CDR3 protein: CSARADRWGYGYTF

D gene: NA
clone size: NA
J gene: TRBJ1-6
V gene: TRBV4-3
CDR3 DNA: TGCGCCAGCAGCCAATCTTACTCCTATAATTCACCCCTCCACTTT
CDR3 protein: CASSQSYSYNSPLHF

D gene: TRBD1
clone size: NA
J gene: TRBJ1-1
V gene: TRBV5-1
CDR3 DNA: TGCGCCAGCAGCGATCCGGGACAGGGGCACACTGAAGCTTTCTTT
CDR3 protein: CASSDPGQGHTEAFF

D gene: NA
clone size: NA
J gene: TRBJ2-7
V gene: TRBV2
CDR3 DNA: TGTGCCAGCAGAAACCGGGTCCAGATCTACGAGCAGTACTTC
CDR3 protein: CASRNRVQIYEQYF

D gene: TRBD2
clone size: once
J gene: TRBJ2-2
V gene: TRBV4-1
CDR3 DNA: TGCGCCAGCAGCCAAGAAGTAGCGGGAGTAACCGGGGAGCTGTTTTTT
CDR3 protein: CASSQEVAGVTGELFF

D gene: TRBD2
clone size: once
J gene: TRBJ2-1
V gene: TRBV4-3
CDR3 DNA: TGCGCCAGCAGCCAAGTGGGGGGAGGGACGGGCAATGAGCAGTTCTTC
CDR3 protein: CASSQVGGGTGNEQFF

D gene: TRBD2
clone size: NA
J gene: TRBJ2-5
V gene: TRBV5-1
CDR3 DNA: TGCGCCAGCAGCTTCTACGGGGGGGAAGAGACCCAGTACTTC
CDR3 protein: CASSFYGGEETQYF

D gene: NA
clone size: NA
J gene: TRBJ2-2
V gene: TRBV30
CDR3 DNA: TGTGCCGGGCAGGGACCCGGGGAGCTGTTTTTT
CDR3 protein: CAGQGPGELFF

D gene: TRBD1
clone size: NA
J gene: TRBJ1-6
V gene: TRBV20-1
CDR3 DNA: TGCAGTGCTAGACGGACAGGGAACTATTCACCCCTCCACTTT
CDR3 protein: CSARRTGNYSPLHF